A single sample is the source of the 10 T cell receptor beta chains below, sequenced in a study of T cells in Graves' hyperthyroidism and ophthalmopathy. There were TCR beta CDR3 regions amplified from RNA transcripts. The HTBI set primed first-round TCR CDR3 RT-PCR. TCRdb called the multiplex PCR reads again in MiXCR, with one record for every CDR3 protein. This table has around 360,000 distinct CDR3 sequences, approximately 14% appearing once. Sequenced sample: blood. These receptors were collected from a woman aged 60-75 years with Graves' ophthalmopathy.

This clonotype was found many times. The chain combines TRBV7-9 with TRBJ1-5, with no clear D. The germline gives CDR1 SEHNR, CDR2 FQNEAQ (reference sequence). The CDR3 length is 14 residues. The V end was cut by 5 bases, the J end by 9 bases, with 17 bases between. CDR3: CASSPPTEIRPQHF. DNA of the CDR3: TGTGCCAGCAGCCCACCGACTGAAATCAGGCCCCAGCATTTT.

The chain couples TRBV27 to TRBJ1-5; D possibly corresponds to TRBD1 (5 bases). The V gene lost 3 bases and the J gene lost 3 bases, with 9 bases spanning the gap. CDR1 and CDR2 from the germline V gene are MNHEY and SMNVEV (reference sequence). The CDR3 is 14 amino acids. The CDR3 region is CASSFGGDNQPQHF. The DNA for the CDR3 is TGTGCCAGCAGTTTTGGGGGGGACAATCAGCCCCAGCATTTT.

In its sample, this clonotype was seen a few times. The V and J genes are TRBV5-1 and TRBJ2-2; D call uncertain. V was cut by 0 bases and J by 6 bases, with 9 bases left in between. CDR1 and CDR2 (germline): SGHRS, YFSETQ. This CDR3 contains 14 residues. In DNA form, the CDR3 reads TGCGCCAGCAGCTTGGAAGGCTACCCCGGGGAGCTGTTTTTT. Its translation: CASSLEGYPGELFF. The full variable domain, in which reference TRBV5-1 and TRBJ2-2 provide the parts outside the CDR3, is KAGVTQTPRYLIKTRGQQVTLSCSPISGHRSVSWYQQTPGQGLQFLFEYFSETQRNKGNFPGRFSGRQFSNSRSEMNVSTLELGDSALYLCASSLEGYPGELFFGEGSRLTVL.

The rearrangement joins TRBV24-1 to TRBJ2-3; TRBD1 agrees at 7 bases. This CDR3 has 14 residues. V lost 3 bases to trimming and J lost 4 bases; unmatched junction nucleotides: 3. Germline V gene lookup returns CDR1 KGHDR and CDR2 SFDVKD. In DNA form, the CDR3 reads TGTGCCACCAGTGATCACAGGGGCTCAGATACGCAGTATTTT. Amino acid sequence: CATSDHRGSDTQYF.

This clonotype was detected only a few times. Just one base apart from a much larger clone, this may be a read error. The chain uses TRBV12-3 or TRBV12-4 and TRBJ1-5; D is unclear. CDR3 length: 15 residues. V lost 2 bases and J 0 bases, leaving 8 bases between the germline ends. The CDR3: CASSLSRLSNQPQHF. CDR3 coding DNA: TGTGCCAGCAGTTTATCGCGCCTTAGCAATCAGCCCCAGCATTTT.

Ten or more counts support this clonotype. In nucleotides, the CDR3 is TGTGCCACGGGACTTACTAACTATGGCTACACCTTC. It codes for CATGLTNYGYTF. The chain employs TRBV2 and TRBJ1-2, with D perhaps TRBD1 (5 bases). Per the germline V gene, CDR1 is SNHLY and CDR2 is FYNNEI. The CDR3 sequence is 12 residues long. Trimming left V 10 bases short and J 0 bases short, with 9 bases between.

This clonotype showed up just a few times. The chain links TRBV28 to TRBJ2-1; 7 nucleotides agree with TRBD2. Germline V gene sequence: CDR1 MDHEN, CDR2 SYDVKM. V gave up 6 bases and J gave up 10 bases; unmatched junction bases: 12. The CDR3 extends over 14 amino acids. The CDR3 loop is CASSPSGAPREQFF. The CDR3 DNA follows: TGTGCCAGCAGCCCTAGCGGAGCCCCTCGGGAGCAGTTCTTC.

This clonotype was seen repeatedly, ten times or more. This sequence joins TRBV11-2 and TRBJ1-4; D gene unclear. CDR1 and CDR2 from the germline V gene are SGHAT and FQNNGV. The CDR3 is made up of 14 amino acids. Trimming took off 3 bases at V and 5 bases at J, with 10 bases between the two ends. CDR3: CASSLTPQNEKLFF. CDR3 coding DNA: TGTGCCAGCAGCTTGACACCACAAAATGAAAAACTGTTTTTT.

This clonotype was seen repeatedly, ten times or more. CDR3 coding DNA: TGTGCCAGCAGTGAGTCCGGGACATCGGCGTCCGAGCAGTACTTC. Protein product: CASSESGTSASEQYF. The chain links TRBV12-3 or TRBV12-4 to TRBJ2-7; D is perhaps TRBD1 (6 bases). This CDR3 has 15 amino acids. Between the trimmed V and J ends, which lost 5 bases and 6 bases, there was a span of 20 bases.

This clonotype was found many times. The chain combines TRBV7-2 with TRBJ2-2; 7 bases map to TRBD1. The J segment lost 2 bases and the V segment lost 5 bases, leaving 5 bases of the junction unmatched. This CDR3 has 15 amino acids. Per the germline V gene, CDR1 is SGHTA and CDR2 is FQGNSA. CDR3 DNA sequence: TGTGCCAGCAGCCGGACAGGACTTAACACCGGGGAGCTGTTTTTT. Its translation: CASSRTGLNTGELFF.